These 3 T cell receptor beta chains came from one sample sequenced in a study of cytomegalovirus exposure and HLA in healthy donors. Sequencing was performed with immunoSEQ multiplex PCR; in TCRdb, only in-frame clones are kept and a portion is missing. The sample has 220,000 or so clones; 83% are singletons. Sequenced: PBMCs. The receptors stem from a young woman in good health and CMV-seronegative.

J is TRBJ2-3 and V is TRBV25-1; 13 nucleotides align to TRBD2. The CDR3 is 16 residues long. Per the germline V gene, CDR1 is MGHDK and CDR2 is SYGVNS. V lost 5 bases to trimming and J lost 3 bases; unmatched junction nucleotides: 5. CDR3 loop: CASSPTSGRETDTQYF. CDR3 nucleotide sequence: TGTGCCAGCAGTCCAACTAGCGGGAGGGAAACAGATACGCAGTATTTT.

In its sample, this clone was seen many times. The chain couples TRBV4-2 to TRBJ2-6; 7 bases map to TRBD1. The CDR3 covers 17 residues. J lost 1 base, V lost 1 base, and 4 bases had no gene match. CDR1 and CDR2 (germline): LGHNA, YNFKEQ. In DNA form, the CDR3 reads TGTGCCAGCAGCCAAGGGGACAGTGGGTCTGGGGCCAACGTCCTGACTTTC. Translating it yields CASSQGDSGSGANVLTF.

This chain uses TRBV5-1 with TRBJ1-4; no firm D call. Germline assignment: CDR1 SGHRS and CDR2 YFSETQ. V dropped 4 bases and J dropped 0 bases, with 4 bases sitting between them. The CDR3 is 13 amino acids. CDR3 in amino acids: CASSRSTNEKLFF. In DNA, the CDR3 is TGCGCCAGCAGCAGATCAACTAATGAAAAACTGTTTTTT. The entire variable domain, with the rest obtained from reference TRBV5-1 and TRBJ1-4, is as follows: KAGVTQTPRYLIKTRGQQVTLSCSPISGHRSVSWYQQTPGQGLQFLFEYFSETQRNKGNFPGRFSGRQFSNSRSEMNVSTLELGDSALYLCASSRSTNEKLFFGSGTQLSVL.